This T cell receptor beta chain was sequenced for a study of blood T cells in healthy people across ages. Isolation yielded PBMCs, at least 6.5 million per sample, in every case. At least 5.5 micrograms of total RNA were extracted per sample. As for this clonotype: The antigen is not known.

Next came a second PCR, run for 7 to 11 cycles, which used a sample-barcoded 5' primer along with a J-beta primer mix. TCRdb re-analysed the 5' RACE reads in MiXCR, keeping a single row per CDR3 protein. The sample has around 710,000 distinct CDR3 sequences; more than 40% are singletons. CDR1 is SGDLS and CDR2 is YYNGEE in the germline V gene. The length of the CDR3 is 15 residues. V lost 2 bases and J lost 8; bases outside the gene matches: 8. Study results and caveats: Possibly confounding the expanded clonotype changes was the fact that donor CMV status was unknown.

The chain is built from TRBV9 and TRBJ2-1, with TRBD1 identical over 9 bases. Sequencing was done on a sample of blood. This TCR came from a woman aged 55 to 70 in good health. The CDR3 DNA is TGTGCCAGCAGCGTTACCGGGACAGGGTACGATGAGCAGTTCTTC. Its protein is CASSVTGTGYDEQFF.